The present T cell receptor beta chain was sequenced within a study of T cell changes during pregnancy in multiple sclerosis (dated by TCRdb to the late 2010s). General notes on the study: In women with multiple sclerosis, the researchers looked at how the T cell repertoire shifted as pregnancy progressed.

This clone was seen just once. Its antigen specificity is not known. Per-base qualities were not stored, and no clone one base away is much larger. Library generation was performed with the immunoSEQ multiplex PCR assay. The source is immuneACCESS, and TCRdb retained only in-frame sequences with V and J called. Part of the clones is not carried over; for the studies checked, unresolved V genes explain less than half of this, and the remainder is unexplained. Here the sample has approximately 110,000 clones; approximately 90% occur a single time. About 3.2% of the sample rests with the top ten. From a lookup of the germline V gene, CDR1 and CDR2 are MGHRA and YSYEKL. V trim: 0 bases; J trim: 4 bases; unmatched bases: 8. The CDR3 numbers 18 residues from cysteine through phenylalanine. Left in the record is the CDR3 DNA by itself, 54 bases read in frame from the first base.

The source of this sequence is a female donor with multiple sclerosis, enrolled in a pregnancy study. Recombination linked TRBV4-1 to TRBJ2-1; TRBD2 fits 11 bases in the junction. The source was peripheral blood, collected after pregnancy. CDR3 protein: CASSQDSLAGAQYNEQFF. The DNA sequence is as follows: TGCGCCAGCAGCCAAGATTCACTAGCGGGGGCCCAATACAATGAGCAGTTCTTC.